The present TCR beta chain was sequenced within a study of blood T cells in healthy people across ages. This clonotype has just a few counts. This CDR3 is built from 19 residues. CDR1 MGHRA and CDR2 YSYEKL come from the germline V gene. The second PCR ran roughly 7 to 11 cycles with a sample-barcoded 5' primer and J-beta primers. Each CDR3 protein gets one entry after TCRdb re-called the 5' RACE reads with MiXCR. The table includes approximately 690,000 distinct CDR3 sequences, about 54% detected once. This receptor was taken from a man aged 55 to 70 in good health. The sequencing input was blood. The chain is built from TRBV4-1 and TRBJ2-5, with 8 bases identical to TRBD1. The better agreement between TRBJ2-7 and the DNA end casts doubt on the J call. In DNA form, the CDR3 reads TGCGCCAGCAGCCAGGATACCACTCTCAGGGGGCGCGTCGGGTACGAGCAGTACTTC. As protein: CASSQDTTLRGRVGYEQYF.